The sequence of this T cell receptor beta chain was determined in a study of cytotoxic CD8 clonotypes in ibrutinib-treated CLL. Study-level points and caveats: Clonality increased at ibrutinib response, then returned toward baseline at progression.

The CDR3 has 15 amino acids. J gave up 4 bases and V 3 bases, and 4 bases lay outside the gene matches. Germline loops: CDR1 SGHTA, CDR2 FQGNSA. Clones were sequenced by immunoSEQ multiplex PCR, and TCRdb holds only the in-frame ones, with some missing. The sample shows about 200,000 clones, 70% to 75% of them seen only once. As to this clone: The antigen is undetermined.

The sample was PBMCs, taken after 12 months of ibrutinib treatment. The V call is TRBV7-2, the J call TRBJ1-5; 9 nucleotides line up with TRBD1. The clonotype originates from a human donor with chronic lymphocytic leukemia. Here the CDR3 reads CASSLGDRVNQPQHF. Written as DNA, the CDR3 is TGTGCCAGCAGCTTGGGGGACAGGGTTAATCAGCCCCAGCATTTT.